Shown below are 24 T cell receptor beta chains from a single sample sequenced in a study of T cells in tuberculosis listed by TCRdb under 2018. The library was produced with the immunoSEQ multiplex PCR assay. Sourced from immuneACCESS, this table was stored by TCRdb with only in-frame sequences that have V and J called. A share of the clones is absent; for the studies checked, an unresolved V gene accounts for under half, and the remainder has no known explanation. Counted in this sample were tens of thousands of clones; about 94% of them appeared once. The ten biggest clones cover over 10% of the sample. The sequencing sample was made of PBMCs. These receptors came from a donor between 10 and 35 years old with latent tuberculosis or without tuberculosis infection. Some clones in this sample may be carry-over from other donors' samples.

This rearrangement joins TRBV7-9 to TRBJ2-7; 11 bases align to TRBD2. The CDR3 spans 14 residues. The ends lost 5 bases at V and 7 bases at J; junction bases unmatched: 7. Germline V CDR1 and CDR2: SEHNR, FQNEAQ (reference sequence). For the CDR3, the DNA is TGTGCCAGCAGCACTAGCGGGGGCCTCGGTGAGCAGTACTTC. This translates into CASSTSGGLGEQYF. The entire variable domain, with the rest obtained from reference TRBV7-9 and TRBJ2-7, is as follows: DTGVSQNPRHKITKRGQNVTFRCDPISEHNRLYWYRQTLGQGPEFLTYFQNEAQLEKSRLLSDRFSAERPKGSFSTLEIQRTEQGDSAMYLCASSTSGGLGEQYFGPGTRLTVT.

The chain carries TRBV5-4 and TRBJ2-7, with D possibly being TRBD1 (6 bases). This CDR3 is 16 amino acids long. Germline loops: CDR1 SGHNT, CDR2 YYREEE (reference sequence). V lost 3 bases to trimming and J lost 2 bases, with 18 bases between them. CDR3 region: CASSSNYRDDTYEQYF. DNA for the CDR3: TGTGCCAGCAGCTCAAATTACAGGGACGACACCTACGAGCAGTACTTC.

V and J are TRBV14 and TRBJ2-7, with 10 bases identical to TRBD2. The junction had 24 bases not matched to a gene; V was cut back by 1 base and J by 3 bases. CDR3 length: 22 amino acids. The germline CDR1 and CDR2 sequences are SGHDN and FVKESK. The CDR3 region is CASSQVGGLVDRGSGGDYEQYF. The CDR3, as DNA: TGTGCCAGCAGCCAAGTTGGAGGTCTAGTCGACAGGGGCAGCGGGGGGGACTACGAGCAGTACTTC.

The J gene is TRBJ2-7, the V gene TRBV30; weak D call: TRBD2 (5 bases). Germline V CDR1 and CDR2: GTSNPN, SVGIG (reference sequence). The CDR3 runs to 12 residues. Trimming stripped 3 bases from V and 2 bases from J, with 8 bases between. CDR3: CAWSVGAYEQYF. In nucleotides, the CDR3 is TGTGCCTGGAGCGTGGGAGCCTACGAGCAGTACTTC.

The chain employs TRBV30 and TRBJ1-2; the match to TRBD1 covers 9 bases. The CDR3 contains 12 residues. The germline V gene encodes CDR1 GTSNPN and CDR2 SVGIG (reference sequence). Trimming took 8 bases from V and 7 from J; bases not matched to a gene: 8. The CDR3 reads CASTTGGGGYTF. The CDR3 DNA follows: TGTGCCAGCACCACAGGGGGCGGTGGCTACACCTTC.

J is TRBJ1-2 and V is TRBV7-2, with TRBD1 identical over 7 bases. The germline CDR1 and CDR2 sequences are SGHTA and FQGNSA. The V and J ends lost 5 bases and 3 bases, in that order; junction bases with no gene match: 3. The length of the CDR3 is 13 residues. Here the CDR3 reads CASSLDRDYGYTF. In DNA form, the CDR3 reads TGTGCCAGCAGCCTCGACAGGGACTATGGCTACACCTTC.

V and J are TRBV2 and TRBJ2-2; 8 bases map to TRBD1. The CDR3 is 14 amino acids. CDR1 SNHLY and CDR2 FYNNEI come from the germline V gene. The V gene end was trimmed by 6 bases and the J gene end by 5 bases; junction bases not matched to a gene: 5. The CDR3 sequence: CASSARTGTGELFF. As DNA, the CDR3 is TGTGCCAGCAGCGCAAGGACAGGGACCGGGGAGCTGTTTTTT.

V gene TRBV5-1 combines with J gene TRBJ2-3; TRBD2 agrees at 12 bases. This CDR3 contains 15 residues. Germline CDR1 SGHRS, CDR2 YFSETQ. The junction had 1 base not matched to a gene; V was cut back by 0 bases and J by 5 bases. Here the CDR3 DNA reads TGCGCCAGCAGCTTGGGGACTAGCGGGGAAGATACGCAGTATTTT. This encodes CASSLGTSGEDTQYF.

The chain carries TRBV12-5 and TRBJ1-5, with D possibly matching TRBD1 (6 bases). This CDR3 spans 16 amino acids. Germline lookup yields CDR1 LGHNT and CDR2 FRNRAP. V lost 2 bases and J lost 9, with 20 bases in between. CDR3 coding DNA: TGTGCTAGTGGTTTGTTTACAGGGAGGGAGAGTAGGCCCCAGCATTTT. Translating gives CASGLFTGRESRPQHF.

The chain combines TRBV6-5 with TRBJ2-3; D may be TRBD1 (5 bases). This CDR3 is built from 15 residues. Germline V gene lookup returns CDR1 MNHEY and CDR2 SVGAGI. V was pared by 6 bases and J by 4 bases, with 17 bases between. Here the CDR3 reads CASRPEGVFADTQYF. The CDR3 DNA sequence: TGTGCCAGCAGACCCGAAGGGGTTTTCGCAGATACGCAGTATTTT.

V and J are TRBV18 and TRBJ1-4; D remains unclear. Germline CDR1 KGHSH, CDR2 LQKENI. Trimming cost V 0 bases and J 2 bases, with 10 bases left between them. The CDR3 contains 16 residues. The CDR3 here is CASSPPEGMTNEKLFF. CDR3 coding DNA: TGTGCCAGCTCACCACCGGAGGGAATGACTAATGAAAAACTGTTTTTT.

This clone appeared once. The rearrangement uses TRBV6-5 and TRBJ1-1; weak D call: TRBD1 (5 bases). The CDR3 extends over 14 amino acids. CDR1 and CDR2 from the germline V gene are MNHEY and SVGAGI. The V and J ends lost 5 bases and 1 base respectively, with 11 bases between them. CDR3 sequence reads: CASSLYGQNTEAFF. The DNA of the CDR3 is TGTGCCAGCAGTCTCTATGGACAGAACACTGAAGCTTTCTTT.

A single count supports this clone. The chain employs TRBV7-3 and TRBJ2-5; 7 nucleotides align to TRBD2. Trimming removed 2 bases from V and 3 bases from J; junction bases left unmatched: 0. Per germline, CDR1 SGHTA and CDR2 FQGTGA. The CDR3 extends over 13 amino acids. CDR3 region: CASSLLAEETQYF. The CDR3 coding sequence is TGTGCCAGCAGCTTACTAGCGGAAGAGACCCAGTACTTC.

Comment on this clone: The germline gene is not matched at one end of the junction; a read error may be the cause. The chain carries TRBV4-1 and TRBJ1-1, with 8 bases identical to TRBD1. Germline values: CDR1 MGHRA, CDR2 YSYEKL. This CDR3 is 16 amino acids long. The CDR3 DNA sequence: TGCGCCGGCAGCCTGTCGGGACAGGCGGGGGACACTGAAGCTTTCTTT. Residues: CAGSLSGQAGDTEAFF.

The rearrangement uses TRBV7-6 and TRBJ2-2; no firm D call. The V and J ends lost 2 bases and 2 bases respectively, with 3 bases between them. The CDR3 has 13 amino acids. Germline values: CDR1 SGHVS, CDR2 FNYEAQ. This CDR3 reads CASSLSNTGELFF. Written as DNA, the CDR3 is TGTGCCAGCAGCTTATCTAACACCGGGGAGCTGTTTTTT. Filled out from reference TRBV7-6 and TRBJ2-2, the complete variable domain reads GAGVSQSPRYKVTKRGQDVALRCDPISGHVSLYWYRQALGQGPEFLTYFNYEAQQDKSGLPNDRFSAERPEGSISTLTIQRTEQRDSAMYRCASSLSNTGELFFGEGSRLTVL.

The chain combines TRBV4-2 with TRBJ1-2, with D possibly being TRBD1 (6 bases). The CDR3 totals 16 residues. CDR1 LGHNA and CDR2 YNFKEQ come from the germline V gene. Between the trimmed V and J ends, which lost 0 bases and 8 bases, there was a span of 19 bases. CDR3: CASSQDWGGPDRGYTF. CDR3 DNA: TGTGCCAGCAGCCAAGATTGGGGGGGCCCAGATCGAGGCTACACCTTC.

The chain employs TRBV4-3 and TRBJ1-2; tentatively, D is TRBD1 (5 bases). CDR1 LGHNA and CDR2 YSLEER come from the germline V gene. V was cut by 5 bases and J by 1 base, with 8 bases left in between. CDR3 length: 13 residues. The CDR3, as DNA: TGCGCCAGCAGCTTCCAGGGTAACTATGGCTACACCTTC. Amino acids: CASSFQGNYGYTF.

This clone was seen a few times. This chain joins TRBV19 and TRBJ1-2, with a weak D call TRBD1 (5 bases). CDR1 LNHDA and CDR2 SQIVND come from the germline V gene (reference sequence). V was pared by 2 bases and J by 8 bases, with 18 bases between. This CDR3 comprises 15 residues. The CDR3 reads CASSINTRGPRGYTF. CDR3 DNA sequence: TGTGCCAGTAGTATAAACACGCGGGGCCCCCGCGGCTACACCTTC.

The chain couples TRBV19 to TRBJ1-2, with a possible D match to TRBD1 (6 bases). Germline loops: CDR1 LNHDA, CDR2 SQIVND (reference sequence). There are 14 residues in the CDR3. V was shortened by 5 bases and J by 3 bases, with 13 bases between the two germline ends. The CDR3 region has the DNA TGTGCCAGTAGTGCCCATAACAGGGACTATGGCTACACCTTC. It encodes CASSAHNRDYGYTF.

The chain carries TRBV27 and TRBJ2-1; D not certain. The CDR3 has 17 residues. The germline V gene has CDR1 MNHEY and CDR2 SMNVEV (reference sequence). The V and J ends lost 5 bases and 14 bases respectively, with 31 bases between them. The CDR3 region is CASSQPPWPRSVPTEFF. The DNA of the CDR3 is TGTGCCAGCAGTCAACCTCCTTGGCCCAGAAGCGTACCCACTGAGTTCTTC.

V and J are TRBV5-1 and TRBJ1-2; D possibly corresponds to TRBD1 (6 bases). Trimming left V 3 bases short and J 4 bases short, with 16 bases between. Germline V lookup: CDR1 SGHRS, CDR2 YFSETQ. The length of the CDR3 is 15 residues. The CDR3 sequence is CASSSSFDRSYGYTF. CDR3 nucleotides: TGCGCCAGCAGCTCCTCCTTCGACAGGAGCTATGGCTACACCTTC.

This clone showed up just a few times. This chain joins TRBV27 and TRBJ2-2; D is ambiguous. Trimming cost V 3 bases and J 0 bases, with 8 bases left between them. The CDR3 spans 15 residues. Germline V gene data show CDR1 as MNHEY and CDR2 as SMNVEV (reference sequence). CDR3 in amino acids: CASSFYSPNTGELFF. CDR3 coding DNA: TGTGCCAGCAGTTTTTACAGCCCGAACACCGGGGAGCTGTTTTTT.

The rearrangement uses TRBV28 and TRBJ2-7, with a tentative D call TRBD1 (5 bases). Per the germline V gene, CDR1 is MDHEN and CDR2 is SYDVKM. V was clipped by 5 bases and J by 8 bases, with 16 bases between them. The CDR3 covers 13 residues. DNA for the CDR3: TGTGCCAGCAGTATAGGGCAGGGTAACCAGCAGTACTTC. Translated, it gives CASSIGQGNQQYF.

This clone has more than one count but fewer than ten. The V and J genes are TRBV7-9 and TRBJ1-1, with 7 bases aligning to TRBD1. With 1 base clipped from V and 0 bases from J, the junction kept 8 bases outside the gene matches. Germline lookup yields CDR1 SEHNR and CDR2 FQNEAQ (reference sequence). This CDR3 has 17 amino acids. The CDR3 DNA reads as TGTGCCAGCAGCTTAGGAATGCACAGGGGAGTGAACACTGAAGCTTTCTTT. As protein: CASSLGMHRGVNTEAFF.